This T cell receptor beta chain was captured in a study of identical twins. TCRdb called the 5' RACE reads again in MiXCR, with one record for every CDR3 protein. The table records hundreds of thousands of distinct CDR3 sequences, 8.6% of them present only once. V was cut by 2 bases and J by 2 bases, with 10 bases left in between. The CDR3 runs to 14 residues. This clonotype was detected only a few times. These data also formed part of another study, on yellow fever vaccine responses in identical twins.

V gene TRBV12-3 or TRBV12-4 combines with J gene TRBJ2-7; D is undetermined. Sequenced material: PBMCs. This receptor was taken from a woman aged 18-29 years in good health. This CDR3 reads CASSLPGFPYEQYF. CDR3 nucleotides: TGTGCCAGCAGTTTACCTGGGTTCCCCTACGAGCAGTACTTC.